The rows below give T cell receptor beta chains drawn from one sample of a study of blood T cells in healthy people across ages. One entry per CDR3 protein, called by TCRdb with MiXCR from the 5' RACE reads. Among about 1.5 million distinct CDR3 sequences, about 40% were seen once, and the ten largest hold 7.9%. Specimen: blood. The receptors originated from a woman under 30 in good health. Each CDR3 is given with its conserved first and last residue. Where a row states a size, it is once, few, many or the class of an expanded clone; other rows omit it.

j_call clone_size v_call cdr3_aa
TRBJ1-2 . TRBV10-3 CAISESDYRAGYTF
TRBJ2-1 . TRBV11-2 CASSLGYLAGWNEQFF
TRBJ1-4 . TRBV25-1 CASTGGMTNEKLFF
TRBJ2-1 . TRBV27 CASSWSAAFSYNEQFF
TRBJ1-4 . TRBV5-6 CASSSETRLWSNEKLFF
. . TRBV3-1 CASSLGVLTNNEQYF
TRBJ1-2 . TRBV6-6 CAGSSEDRYGYTF
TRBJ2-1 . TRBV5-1 CASSSKSTSGRENEQFF
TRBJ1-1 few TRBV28 CASMLANTEAFF
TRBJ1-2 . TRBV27 CASSLSLVTGLFYGYTF
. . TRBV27 CASSLSPSGVYPNEQYF
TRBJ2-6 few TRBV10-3 CAVTGSGANVLTF
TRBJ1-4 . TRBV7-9 CASSFDREGRANEKLFF
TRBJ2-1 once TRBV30 CAWSVGCYEQFF
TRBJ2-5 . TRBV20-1 CSARDLAGGPEETQYF
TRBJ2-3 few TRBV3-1 CASSPQLAGVTDTQYF
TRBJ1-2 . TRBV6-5 CASSYSPRGYGYTF
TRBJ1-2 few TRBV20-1 CSARPTGGGGYGYTF